This TCR beta chain was captured by sequencing in a study of monozygotic twins with inflammatory bowel disease. A total RNA quantity of 3500 ng went into each TCR library. Incorporation of UMIs carrying a 6-nucleotide sample barcode was performed by template switching. Amplification of TCRalpha and TCRbeta cDNA involved two nested PCRs that ran for approximately 16 and 10 cycles. TCRdb re-called the 5' RACE reads and shows each CDR3 protein once, DNA omitted. Listed are 140,000 to 150,000 distinct CDR3 sequences; 0.95% to 1.5% falls within the top ten. There are 15 residues in the CDR3. CDR1 is MNHNS, CDR2 SASEGT, per germline. Per donor, about 2.5 ml of blood was collected and frozen.

This clonotype was obtained from a human donor with ulcerative colitis or Crohn's disease, or a healthy co-twin of an affected twin (not recorded which). Sequenced input: blood. The chain uses TRBV6-1 and TRBJ2-7; the TCRdb call, TRBD2, lacks DNA for checking. The CDR3 spells CASSTSSGRAHEQYF.